The 12 T cell receptor beta chains in this list originate from one sample, sequenced in a study of blood T cell repertoires in COVID-19. Profiled with immunoSEQ multiplex PCR; TCRdb holds only in-frame clones, not every one. The sample lists around 250,000 clones; approximately 88% were seen once. Sequenced input: PBMCs or T cells enriched from blood (not recorded which). Receptor source: a woman aged 40 to 50 who had been exposed to COVID-19.

The chain combines TRBV19 with TRBJ1-6; weak D call: TRBD1 (6 bases). V dropped 4 bases and J dropped 0 bases, with 16 bases sitting between them. Germline assignment: CDR1 LNHDA and CDR2 SQIVND (reference sequence). This CDR3 spans 18 amino acids. CDR3 bases: TGTGCCAGTAGTACTCGCGGGGGGGCCAGCTCCTATAATTCACCCCTCCACTTT. Translated: CASSTRGGASSYNSPLHF.

The chain links TRBV7-2 to TRBJ2-1; possibly TRBD2 for D (6 bases). Deletions cut 5 bases from V and 6 bases from J, with 14 bases between. CDR1 and CDR2 from the germline V gene are SGHTA and FQGNSA. This CDR3 contains 14 residues. The CDR3 here is CASSVGLSGNEQFF. The CDR3 nucleotides are TGTGCCAGCAGCGTGGGACTCTCGGGCAATGAGCAGTTCTTC.

V gene TRBV19 combines with J gene TRBJ2-1; 11 bases fit TRBD2. The J segment lost 4 bases and the V segment lost 5 bases, leaving 1 base of the junction unmatched. The CDR3 spans 14 residues. Per germline, CDR1 LNHDA and CDR2 SQIVND (reference sequence). The CDR3 DNA follows: TGTGCCAGTAGTCGGACTAGCGGGTACAATGAGCAGTTCTTC. This codes for CASSRTSGYNEQFF.

As regards this clone: One end of the junction does not line up with germline, which may come from a read error. V gene TRBV11-2 combines with J gene TRBJ2-4, with TRBD2 matching 7 bases. The germline V gene has CDR1 SGHAT and CDR2 FQNNGV. There are 12 residues in the CDR3. The CDR3 bases are TGTGCCAGCAGCTTAGACGGGGAGGGTAGACACTTC. As protein: CASSLDGEGRHF.

The chain uses TRBV30 and TRBJ2-1, with 8 bases that match TRBD2. CDR3 size: 17 residues. V shed 8 bases, J shed 0 bases, and the junction held 15 bases outside the gene matches. CDR1 is GTSNPN, CDR2 SVGIG, per germline (reference sequence). The CDR3 bases are TGTGCCCAGGACAAGGCTAGCGGGTGGAGCTCCTACAATGAGCAGTTCTTC. It yields the protein CAQDKASGWSSYNEQFF.

The chain combines TRBV4-2 with TRBJ2-2, with 11 bases fitting TRBD2. The length of the CDR3 is 17 residues. The trim removed 0 bases at V and 6 bases at J, leaving 6 bases unmatched. From germline, CDR1 is LGHNA and CDR2 YNFKEQ. This CDR3 reads CASSQDDGSGGAGELFF. DNA for the CDR3: TGTGCCAGCAGCCAAGATGACGGTAGCGGGGGGGCCGGGGAGCTGTTTTTT.

The table lists this clone with a count of one. This chain uses TRBV11-2 with TRBJ1-1; 7 bases align to TRBD1. V lost 5 bases and J lost 0; bases outside the gene matches: 15. CDR3 length: 18 residues. Germline V gene data show CDR1 as SGHAT and CDR2 as FQNNGV. The CDR3, as DNA: TGTGCCAGCAGCCCGGGACAGACGCTAGGAGATATGAACACTGAAGCTTTCTTT. Protein product: CASSPGQTLGDMNTEAFF.

The V call is TRBV6-4, the J call TRBJ2-1; D is possibly TRBD2 (6 bases). The V gene's germline CDR1 is MRHNA and CDR2 SNTAGT. The CDR3 has 13 amino acids. V was trimmed by 7 bases and J by 7 bases, leaving 14 bases between them. The CDR3 loop reads CASIGGGFNEQFF. The CDR3 bases are TGTGCCAGCATCGGGGGAGGTTTTAATGAGCAGTTCTTC.

The rearrangement links TRBV19 to TRBJ1-1; D uncertain. This CDR3 comprises 15 residues. V was clipped by 5 bases and J by 6 bases, with 19 bases between them. Germline assignment: CDR1 LNHDA and CDR2 SQIVND (reference sequence). CDR3 sequence: CASSPEQPLIPEAFF. The CDR3 nucleotides are TGTGCCAGTAGTCCCGAACAACCTCTGATTCCTGAAGCTTTCTTT.

The chain employs TRBV12-5 and TRBJ2-7; a possible D gene is TRBD2 (5 bases). The V gene lost 0 bases and the J gene lost 2 bases, with 14 bases spanning the gap. Per the germline V gene, CDR1 is LGHNT and CDR2 is FRNRAP. CDR3 length: 16 amino acids. The CDR3 loop reads CASGLVVSAGAYEQYV. DNA of the CDR3: TGTGCTAGTGGTTTGGTAGTTTCGGCGGGCGCCTACGAGCAGTACGTC.

In the case of this clone: The junction departs from germline at one end; a sequencing error may be responsible. The V call is TRBV5-1, the J call TRBJ2-3; 7 bases fit TRBD1. The germline V gene has CDR1 SGHRS and CDR2 YFSETQ. This CDR3 region has 15 residues. The CDR3 loop reads CASSGRDSYTDTQYF. CDR3 DNA: TGTGCCAGCAGCGGCCGGGACAGTTACACAGATACGCAGTATTTT.

The V and J genes are TRBV5-1 and TRBJ2-1, with TRBD1 identical over 9 bases. CDR3 length: 15 amino acids. After removal of 4 bases from V and 2 bases from J, the junction contained 4 bases not matched to a gene. The germline CDR1 and CDR2 sequences are SGHRS and YFSETQ. The CDR3 here is CASSQQGAAYNEQFF. CDR3 bases: TGCGCCAGCAGCCAACAGGGGGCAGCCTACAATGAGCAGTTCTTC.